This T cell receptor (beta chain) was sequenced for a study of blood T cell repertoires in COVID-19. For the study at large: Samples came from the United States, Italy and Spain, spanning acute and convalescent COVID-19. In each case, the material was cDNA or gDNA derived from T cells, B-cell-depleted T cells, or PBMCs.

How the authors handled the data: Reference gene primer amplification in the assay estimated nucleated cell counts. The assay was immunoSEQ multiplex PCR, and TCRdb's table has in-frame clones only and misses some. Clone size and the V and J calls come from that table; the DNA yielded D and trimming. The table records around 150,000 clones, approximately 88% of them present only once. The CDR3 runs to 16 residues. The germline V gene encodes CDR1 SEHNR and CDR2 FQNEAQ (reference sequence). V was clipped by 2 bases and J by 5 bases, with 19 bases between them. The specimen sequenced was peripheral blood. This TCR derives from a man in his sixties with active or convalescent COVID-19. The rearrangement uses TRBV7-9 and TRBJ2-7, with D tentatively TRBD1 (5 bases). The CDR3 loop is CASSLYQGLSFDEQYF. CDR3 sequence (DNA): TGTGCCAGCAGCTTATATCAGGGTCTATCTTTCGACGAGCAGTACTTC.